These 21 T cell receptor beta chains originate from one sample sequenced in a study of T-cell reconstitution after alpha-beta-depleted transplantation in children. Unique molecular identifiers were used in preparing the TCRbeta library. MiXCR, run by TCRdb on the PCR reads, gives a single entry per CDR3 protein. Among about 200,000 distinct CDR3 sequences listed, approximately 7% were seen once. Sequenced here: PBMCs, sampled before TCRalphabeta/CD19-depleted stem cell transplant. The receptors shown here come from a boy younger than 10 with acute lymphoblastic leukemia, due to receive a stem cell transplant.

This clonotype has a count of ten or more. The chain uses TRBV20-1 and TRBJ2-1; D tentatively reads TRBD1 or TRBD2 (5 bases each). Germline V gene sequence: CDR1 DFQATT, CDR2 SNEGSKA (reference sequence). V was cut by 0 bases and J by 10 bases, with 19 bases left in between. The CDR3 consists of 15 residues. CDR3 residues: CSARDVLNRDLEQFF. The CDR3 DNA sequence: TGCAGTGCTAGAGATGTACTTAATAGGGACCTCGAGCAGTTCTTC.

This clonotype showed up many times. The chain links TRBV20-1 to TRBJ2-7, with TRBD1 as a possible D gene (6 bases). Germline CDR1 and CDR2: DFQATT and SNEGSKA (reference sequence). V was clipped by 0 bases and J by 6 bases, with 18 bases between them. The length of the CDR3 is 15 residues. The CDR3 DNA is TGCAGTGCTAGAGATGGTCGAAGTCCCAGGGGCGAGCAGTACTTC. This gives the protein CSARDGRSPRGEQYF.

This clonotype has more than one count but fewer than ten. The V gene is TRBV11-3, the J gene TRBJ2-3; D gene ambiguous. The CDR3 length is 13 residues. V shed 2 bases and J shed 6 bases, with 9 bases lying between them. The V gene's germline CDR1 is SGHNT and CDR2 YENEEA. The CDR3 bases are TGTGCCAGCAGCTTATACTCAGTGGATACGCAGTATTTT. As protein: CASSLYSVDTQYF.

This chain links TRBV3-1 with TRBJ2-7, with TRBD2 identical over 11 bases. The V gene end was trimmed by 5 bases and the J gene end by 4 bases; junction bases not matched to a gene: 7. Germline V gene lookup returns CDR1 LGHDT and CDR2 YNNKEL (reference sequence). The CDR3 runs 15 residues. CDR3 DNA: TGTGCCAGCAGCGAAGCGACTAGCGGGGCTTACGAGCAGTACTTC. Its translation is CASSEATSGAYEQYF.

This clonotype has more than one count but fewer than ten. CDR3 bases: TGTGCCAGCGTCACGGGGTTGGTGGCTTTCTTT. This gives the protein CASVTGLVAFF. The rearrangement uses TRBV6-1 and TRBJ1-1; D ambiguous. The CDR3 covers 11 residues. The V gene lost 8 bases and the J gene lost 11 bases, with 15 bases spanning the gap. Germline CDR1 and CDR2: MNHNS and SASEGT.

The chain's CDR3 is CSAFGLAGVFEQFF. CDR3 coding DNA: TGCAGTGCTTTCGGACTAGCGGGAGTGTTTGAGCAGTTCTTC. V is TRBV20-1 and J is TRBJ2-1, with 13 bases identical to TRBD2. Germline V gene lookup returns CDR1 DFQATT and CDR2 SNEGSKA (reference sequence). The CDR3 covers 14 residues. Unmatched junction bases numbered 7, after V lost 5 bases and J lost 9 bases.

At least ten counts were recorded for this clonotype. This chain links TRBV15 with TRBJ2-5; D is unresolved. The CDR3 covers 14 residues. Germline V gene data show CDR1 as LNHNV and CDR2 as YYDKDF (reference sequence). The germline V and J ends were trimmed by 0 bases and 5 bases, with 10 bases remaining between them. The CDR3 region is CATSRDRGLETQYF. For the CDR3, the DNA is TGTGCCACCAGCAGAGATCGAGGTCTGGAGACCCAGTACTTC. The full variable domain, in which reference TRBV15 and TRBJ2-5 provide the parts outside the CDR3, is DAMVIQNPRYQVTQFGKPVTLSCSQTLNHNVMYWYQQKSSQAPKLLFHYYDKDFNNEADTPDNFQSRRPNTSFCFLDIRSPGLGDTAMYLCATSRDRGLETQYFGPGTRLLVL.

DNA of the CDR3: TGTACCCGCTGTGTCCGCAGGGGGTTCACCGGGGAGCTGTTTTTT. Its translation: CTRCVRRGFTGELFF. The chain uses TRBV2 and TRBJ2-2; 7 bases line up with TRBD1. Germline V gene lookup returns CDR1 SNHLY and CDR2 FYNNEI. This CDR3 has 15 residues.

This clonotype has a count of ten or more. V and J are TRBV7-9 and TRBJ2-7; D is unresolved. The CDR3 is made up of 15 amino acids. Germline V CDR1 and CDR2: SEHNR, FQNEAQ (reference sequence). Trimming removed 5 bases at V and 5 bases at J, with 19 bases between. CDR3: CASSRTSVQIDEQYF. The CDR3 DNA follows: TGTGCCAGCAGCCGTACGTCTGTTCAGATCGACGAGCAGTACTTC.

This chain joins TRBV15 and TRBJ1-2; TRBD1 matches 10 bases. Germline loops: CDR1 LNHNV, CDR2 YYDKDF (reference sequence). There are 16 residues in the CDR3. V was clipped by 5 bases and J by 5 bases; unmatched bases: 11. CDR3 sequence: CATSREQDRGSYGYTF. CDR3 sequence (DNA): TGTGCCACCAGCCGCGAGCAGGACAGGGGGAGTTATGGCTACACCTTC.

In this sample, this clonotype turned up many times. This rearrangement joins TRBV27 to TRBJ1-6; D is possibly TRBD1 (6 bases). Trimming pared 2 bases from V and 7 bases from J, leaving 12 bases between. This CDR3 has 15 residues. The germline V gene has CDR1 MNHEY and CDR2 SMNVEV (reference sequence). Written as DNA, the CDR3 is TGTGCCAGCAGTTTAGGGGGGGCCTCGAATTCACCCCTCCACTTT. It translates to CASSLGGASNSPLHF.

This sequence joins TRBV12-3 or TRBV12-4 and TRBJ1-5; 7 positions match TRBD1. The CDR3 extends over 15 amino acids. The V segment lost 5 bases and the J segment 6 bases; nucleotides outside the gene matches: 10. CDR3 bases: TGTGCCAGCAGTGCCAAACAGGGGACTACTCAGCCCCAGCATTTT. Translation: CASSAKQGTTQPQHF.

The chain joins TRBV6-2 or TRBV6-3 to TRBJ1-1; possible D gene TRBD1, 6 bases. Germline V lookup: CDR1 MNHEY, CDR2 SVGEGT. The V gene lost 5 bases and the J gene lost 1 base, with 14 bases spanning the gap. The CDR3 extends over 15 amino acids. DNA of the CDR3: TGTGCCAGCAGTGATTGGAACAGGGAGAACACTGAAGCTTTCTTT. It codes for CASSDWNRENTEAFF.

This clonotype was counted ten times or more. This sequence joins TRBV5-5 and TRBJ1-1; D gene unclear. Germline lookup yields CDR1 SGHKS and CDR2 YYEKEE (reference sequence). The CDR3 totals 13 residues. Trimming pared 1 base from V and 1 base from J, leaving 5 bases between. The CDR3 loop is CASSLKGNTEAFF. As DNA, the CDR3 is TGTGCCAGCAGCTTGAAGGGGAACACTGAAGCTTTCTTT.

This clonotype was observed at least ten times. The CDR3: CASSSPSGARSYNEQFF. The CDR3 bases are TGTGCCAGCAGTTCCCCCTCCGGGGCACGCTCCTACAATGAGCAGTTCTTC. This sequence joins TRBV28 and TRBJ2-1; TRBD1 or TRBD2 may be the D gene (5 bases each). The V end was cut by 4 bases, the J end by 0 bases, with 16 bases between. The germline V gene encodes CDR1 MDHEN and CDR2 SYDVKM. This CDR3 has 17 residues.

On this clonotype: Mismatch with germline at one junction end may stem from a read error. The chain recombines TRBV28 with TRBJ1-2; 7 nucleotides match TRBD1. This CDR3 spans 16 amino acids. Germline assignment: CDR1 MDHEN and CDR2 SYDVKM. This CDR3 is CACRSNRGLANYGYTF. In DNA form, the CDR3 reads TGTGCCTGCAGAAGCAACAGGGGTTTAGCTAACTATGGCTACACCTTC.

Concerning this clonotype: A read error is possible here, since a much larger clone lies one base away. For the CDR3, the DNA is TGCAGCTCGGGGTCCCCGAATGAAAAACTGTTTTTT. This translates into CSSGSPNEKLFF. The rearrangement uses TRBV20-1 and TRBJ1-4; no firm D call. This CDR3 has 12 amino acids. The germline V gene has CDR1 DFQATT and CDR2 SNEGSKA (reference sequence).

This clonotype was counted a few times. The rearrangement uses TRBV6-5 and TRBJ2-2; D remains unclear. Germline V lookup: CDR1 MNHEY, CDR2 SVGAGI. The CDR3 loop spans 12 amino acids. V was clipped by 0 bases and J by 8 bases, with 4 bases between them. CDR3 nucleotide sequence: TGTGCCAGCAGTTACTCGGGGGGGGAGCTGTTTTTT. The encoded protein is CASSYSGGELFF.

This clonotype has a count of ten or more. The chain's CDR3 is CASSLGLGAYEQYF. The CDR3 DNA reads TGCGCCAGCAGCTTAGGGCTAGGGGCCTACGAGCAGTACTTC. V is TRBV5-1 and J is TRBJ2-7, with D maybe TRBD1 (5 bases). V was trimmed by 2 bases and J by 2 bases, leaving 11 bases between them. Germline V lookup: CDR1 SGHRS, CDR2 YFSETQ. There are 14 residues in the CDR3.

This clonotype was seen a handful of times. The chain employs TRBV30 and TRBJ2-2, with TRBD2 identical over 8 bases. The CDR3 consists of 14 residues. CDR1 and CDR2 from the germline V gene are GTSNPN and SVGIG (reference sequence). After removal of 3 bases from V and 7 bases from J, the junction contained 7 bases not matched to a gene. CDR3 sequence reads: CAWRSGLDNGELFF. The CDR3 nucleotides are TGTGCCTGGAGGTCGGGACTAGATAACGGGGAGCTGTTTTTT. The full variable domain, with the rest looked up from reference TRBV30 and TRBJ2-2, is SQTIHQWPATLVQPVGSPLSLECTVEGTSNPNLYWYRQAAGRGLQLLFYSVGIGQISSEVPQNLSASRPQDRQFILSSKKLLLSDSGFYLCAWRSGLDNGELFFGEGSRLTVL.

This chain connects TRBV20-1 to TRBJ2-5; 10 bases match TRBD1. The CDR3 spans 15 residues. V was pared by 6 bases and J by 6 bases, with 13 bases of the junction left unmatched. Germline values: CDR1 DFQATT, CDR2 SNEGSKA (reference sequence). The CDR3: CSANRDRGPAKTQYF. The CDR3 nucleotides are TGCAGTGCCAATCGGGACAGGGGCCCGGCGAAGACCCAGTACTTC.